The TCR beta chain under discussion was sequenced for a study of T cell repertoires in cytomegalovirus infection. At the level of the study: Matching HLA type, along with CMV infection, was indicated by public TCR beta signatures.

TCRdb independently ran MiXCR on the reads; one entry per CDR3 protein. The sample lists a few hundred thousand distinct CDR3 sequences, 9.1% occurring once. Ten or more counts support this clonotype. What it binds is not known. The ends lost 4 bases at V and 0 bases at J; junction bases unmatched: 9. Per the germline V gene, CDR1 is LNHDA and CDR2 is SQIVND (reference sequence). The CDR3 is 17 residues long. Findings of the study overall: The response measured ex vivo was dominated by TCR beta clonotypes (HLA-C-restricted and CMV-specific). Frequencies of public TCR beta families were cumulated, and this identified carriers of CMV plus the relevant HLA.

The sequence came from a human donor in good health (CMV status not recorded). Some clones in this sample may be carry-over from other donors' samples. The rearrangement uses TRBV19 and TRBJ1-5, with 7 bases that match TRBD1. Sequenced: PBMCs. The CDR3 is CASSTRPGQSSNQPQHF. The DNA of the CDR3 is TGTGCCAGTAGTACCCGACCGGGACAGTCTAGCAATCAGCCCCAGCATTTT.